What follows is one T cell receptor (beta chain) and its context. This entry comes from a study of beta chain features in type 1 diabetes. The J segment lost 6 bases and the V segment lost 7 bases, leaving 15 bases of the junction unmatched. Germline assignment: CDR1 SQVTM and CDR2 ANQGSEA. The CDR3 has 16 amino acids. The investigators reverse transcribed all of the isolated RNA, so they sequenced expressed TCRB transcripts. Here immunoSEQ multiplex PCR was the method, and the copy in TCRdb shows in-frame clones only, minus some. The sample holds 350,000 to 450,000 clones, approximately 15% seen once.

The sample consisted of naive CD4+ T cells from blood. The sequence was collected from a woman aged 18-35 years in good health. The chain links TRBV29-1 to TRBJ2-1, with 10 positions matching TRBD2. The CDR3: CSATPHLAGVANEQFF. The DNA for the CDR3 is TGCAGCGCCACGCCCCATCTAGCGGGAGTTGCCAATGAGCAGTTCTTC.